The T cell receptor (beta chain) under discussion was sequenced for a study of metastatic and nonmetastatic thyroid tumors. MiXCR reprocessed the PCR reads for TCRdb. The sample includes approximately 6,400 clones, more than 3% seen only once; the top ten take 16%. The V end lost 0 bases, the J end lost 5 bases, and 7 bases lay between the germline ends. This CDR3 is 13 amino acids long. Germline values: CDR1 MNHEY, CDR2 SVGAGI. This clone is labeled as medium-sized (0.01 to 0.1%). Prior to thyroid surgery, none of the patients had received any treatment. Sequenced: tumor tissue. The sequence derives from a female donor with papillary thyroid cancer or a benign thyroid nodule (not recorded which). Some clones in this sample may be carry-over from other donors' samples. The J gene is TRBJ1-2, the V gene TRBV6-5; D uncertain. The CDR3 bases are TGTGCCAGCAGTTACTCGTTACAGTATGGCTACACCTTC. Encoded protein: CASSYSLQYGYTF.